This passage covers 14 T cell receptor beta chains from one sample sequenced in a study of T-cell memory formation after mild COVID-19. TCRdb used MiXCR to reprocess the 5' RACE reads, holding one entry per CDR3 protein. The sample lists 100,000 to 120,000 distinct CDR3 sequences; over 15% were seen once. Material: PBMCs or a T cell subset sorted from them (not recorded which). These receptors all come from a young man who had mild COVID-19 (a few samples of this study predate the infection). Cell type and time point are not known.

Many counts were recorded for this clonotype. This chain links TRBV5-8 with TRBJ2-1; D remains unclear. The V end was cut by 2 bases, the J end by 15 bases, with 15 bases between. The germline gives CDR1 SGHTS, CDR2 YDEGEE. This CDR3 has 12 amino acids. This CDR3 reads CASSLLLSGAFF. The CDR3 DNA follows: TGTGCCAGCAGCTTACTTCTATCCGGAGCGTTCTTC.

The sample holds a few counts of this clonotype. This rearrangement joins TRBV11-3 to TRBJ2-1; D call uncertain. There are 13 residues in the CDR3. Germline lookup yields CDR1 SGHNT and CDR2 YENEEA. Trimming stripped 3 bases from V and 6 bases from J, with 9 bases between. CDR3 in amino acids: CASSFGDSNEQFF. CDR3 DNA sequence: TGTGCCAGCAGCTTTGGGGATAGCAATGAGCAGTTCTTC.

With respect to this clonotype: The junction does not match germline at one end; this may be a read error. V usage is TRBV12-3 or TRBV12-4 and J usage is TRBJ1-2; D might be TRBD1 (6 bases). The CDR3 totals 13 residues. The CDR3 bases are TGTGCCAGCAGTATAGCAGGGGCCTATGGCTACACCTTC. Translating it yields CASSIAGAYGYTF.

The chain combines TRBV7-9 with TRBJ2-3, with D tentatively TRBD2 (7 bases). Germline loops: CDR1 SEHNR, CDR2 FQNEAQ (reference sequence). The germline V and J ends were trimmed by 5 bases and 2 bases, with 14 bases remaining between them. The CDR3 extends over 15 amino acids. CDR3 sequence: CASSLLGGATDTQYF. For the CDR3, the DNA is TGTGCCAGCAGCCTTTTAGGGGGGGCCACAGATACGCAGTATTTT.

V usage is TRBV7-2 and J usage is TRBJ2-1; the D gene could be TRBD1 or TRBD2 (5 bases each). The length of the CDR3 is 16 residues. Germline CDR1 reads SGHTA; CDR2 reads FQGNSA. V gave up 1 base and J gave up 8 bases, with 18 bases separating them. The CDR3 loop reads CASSLVDWVGDHEQFF. The CDR3 DNA sequence: TGTGCCAGCAGCTTAGTTGACTGGGTAGGGGACCATGAGCAGTTCTTC.

This clonotype was detected many times. The chain has TRBV12-3 or TRBV12-4 and TRBJ2-3; no clear D gene. This CDR3 comprises 13 residues. Deletions cut 5 bases from V and 1 base from J, with 7 bases between. The CDR3 loop is CASSARGTDTQYF. The CDR3 DNA reads TGTGCCAGCAGTGCCCGGGGCACAGATACGCAGTATTTT.

The chain employs TRBV12-3 or TRBV12-4 and TRBJ2-5; no firm D call. The CDR3 is made up of 14 amino acids. With 6 bases removed from V and 7 bases from J, the gap between germline ends came to 18 bases. The CDR3 DNA reads TGTGCCAGCAGCCCTGCTTTCCATTTCGGGACCCAGTACTTC. It translates to CASSPAFHFGTQYF.

This clonotype was picked up a small number of times. V usage is TRBV20-1 and J usage is TRBJ1-3; no clear D gene. V gave up 5 bases and J gave up 0 bases, with 5 bases separating them. The CDR3 has 12 residues. In germline, CDR1 is DFQATT, CDR2 SNEGSKA (reference sequence). For the CDR3, the DNA is TGCAGTGCTCATAGCTCTGGAAACACCATATATTTT. Protein: CSAHSSGNTIYF.

This clonotype was recorded many times. The chain joins TRBV5-1 to TRBJ2-1, with D possibly TRBD1 on 5 matching bases. V gave up 6 bases and J gave up 0 bases, with 10 bases separating them. The length of the CDR3 is 14 residues. Germline lookup yields CDR1 SGHRS and CDR2 YFSETQ. CDR3 DNA sequence: TGCGCCAGCAAGGACACGAGCTCCTACAATGAGCAGTTCTTC. Its protein is CASKDTSSYNEQFF.

This clonotype was counted a few times. The chain has TRBV25-1 and TRBJ2-1, with TRBD1 identical over 8 bases. J was trimmed by 4 bases and V by 4 bases; bases with no gene match: 6. In germline, CDR1 is MGHDK, CDR2 SYGVNS. The CDR3 contains 15 residues. The CDR3 reads CASSGDRGAYNEQFF. The CDR3, as DNA: TGTGCCAGCAGTGGCGACAGGGGCGCTTACAATGAGCAGTTCTTC.

This clonotype was detected only a few times. This sequence joins TRBV6-2 or TRBV6-3 and TRBJ2-7; D is perhaps TRBD2 (6 bases). This CDR3 contains 12 residues. CDR1 is MNHEY and CDR2 is SVGEGT in the germline V gene. Trimming cost V 6 bases and J 7 bases, with 13 bases left between them. Here the CDR3 reads CASRRTAGEQYF. The CDR3 bases are TGTGCCAGCAGGAGGACGGCGGGGGAGCAGTACTTC.

This clonotype has just a few counts. The rearrangement links TRBV25-1 to TRBJ1-4; D uncertain. V was clipped by 7 bases and J by 5 bases, with 11 bases between them. Germline-derived CDR1 and CDR2 are MGHDK and SYGVNS. CDR3 length: 13 residues. Written as DNA, the CDR3 is TGTGCCAGCAATGCACGGCTAAATGAAAAACTGTTTTTT. This codes for CASNARLNEKLFF.

The rearrangement joins TRBV7-9 to TRBJ2-7; 9 bases align to TRBD1. V was clipped by 3 bases and J by 4 bases; unmatched bases: 7. CDR3 length: 15 residues. Germline CDR1 reads SEHNR; CDR2 reads FQNEAQ (reference sequence). The chain's CDR3 is CASSLTTGQGYEQYF. The CDR3 DNA sequence: TGTGCCAGCAGCTTGACTACTGGACAGGGGTACGAGCAGTACTTC. The entire variable domain, with the rest obtained from reference TRBV7-9 and TRBJ2-7, is as follows: DTGVSQNPRHKITKRGQNVTFRCDPISEHNRLYWYRQTLGQGPEFLTYFQNEAQLEKSRLLSDRFSAERPKGSFSTLEIQRTEQGDSAMYLCASSLTTGQGYEQYFGPGTRLTVT.

This chain uses TRBV15 with TRBJ2-3, with D tentatively TRBD1 (5 bases). Germline-derived CDR1 and CDR2 are LNHNV and YYDKDF (reference sequence). V was pared by 9 bases and J by 4 bases, with 14 bases between. The CDR3 has 13 amino acids. The CDR3 sequence is CATGVPAPDTQYF. The CDR3 nucleotides read TGTGCCACAGGGGTCCCGGCACCAGATACGCAGTATTTT.